These 9 T cell receptor beta chains share one sample of origin, sequenced in a study of cytomegalovirus exposure and HLA in healthy donors. The PCR contained 60 Vbeta and 13 Jbeta primers. Measured with immunoSEQ multiplex PCR; TCRdb has only the in-frame clones, and not every one. The table lists around 230,000 clones, about 81% of them singletons. Input material: PBMCs. These receptors were collected from a man between 40 and 49 years old in good health and CMV-seropositive.

The chain has TRBV7-6 and TRBJ2-2, with a possible D match to TRBD1 (5 bases). This CDR3 is 15 amino acids long. Per the germline V gene, CDR1 is SGHVS and CDR2 is FNYEAQ. Trimming removed 5 bases from V and 2 bases from J, with 12 bases in between. The CDR3 DNA follows: TGTGCCAGCAGCGCGACAGTTACTAACACCGGGGAGCTGTTTTTT. This sequence encodes CASSATVTNTGELFF.

The chain is built from TRBV5-1 and TRBJ2-2, with 7 bases lining up with TRBD1. The CDR3 is 15 amino acids. Germline trimming cut 1 base from V and 3 bases from J; bases unmatched to any gene: 3. Germline V gives CDR1 SGHRS, CDR2 YFSETQ. The CDR3, as DNA: TGCGCCAGCAGCTTGCAGACAGGGTACACCGGGGAGCTGTTTTTT. As protein: CASSLQTGYTGELFF.

This chain joins TRBV6-6 and TRBJ2-2, with D uncertain. The CDR3 contains 12 residues. V was clipped by 0 bases and J by 8 bases, with 4 bases between them. CDR1 MNHNY and CDR2 SVGAGI come from the germline V gene (reference sequence). The CDR3 DNA reads as TGTGCCAGCAGTTACTCGACAGGGGAGCTGTTTTTT. Translation: CASSYSTGELFF.

The J gene is TRBJ1-1, the V gene TRBV2, with D unresolved. The CDR3 length is 14 residues. Germline V gives CDR1 SNHLY, CDR2 FYNNEI. V lost 2 bases and J lost 2, with 9 bases in between. In DNA form, the CDR3 reads TGTGCCAGCAGTGAACCGGGGTTCAACACTGAAGCTTTCTTT. Residues: CASSEPGFNTEAFF.

The chain is built from TRBV29-1 and TRBJ1-1, with a weak D call TRBD1 (6 bases). Trimming left V 6 bases short and J 5 bases short, with 16 bases between. Germline V gene data show CDR1 as SQVTM and CDR2 as ANQGSEA. The CDR3 extends over 13 amino acids. CDR3 coding DNA: TGCAGCGTACTAGGGGGGGTCGGGACTGAAGCTTTCTTT. Residues: CSVLGGVGTEAFF.

A single count supports this clone. V gene TRBV29-1 combines with J gene TRBJ1-1; D remains unclear. Germline CDR1 SQVTM, CDR2 ANQGSEA. Trimming took off 4 bases at V and 6 bases at J, with 15 bases between the two ends. The CDR3 length is 13 residues. In nucleotides, the CDR3 is TGCAGCGTTGGGGTGGTCAGCAGCGCTGAAGCTTTCTTT. It codes for CSVGVVSSAEAFF.

The chain couples TRBV11-3 to TRBJ2-1; D gene ambiguous. Germline CDR1 and CDR2: SGHNT and YENEEA. V was cut by 1 base and J by 0 bases, with 7 bases left in between. This CDR3 is 15 amino acids long. This CDR3 reads CASSLARASYNEQFF. CDR3 nucleotides: TGTGCCAGCAGCTTAGCCCGAGCCTCCTACAATGAGCAGTTCTTC.

The J gene is TRBJ2-2, the V gene TRBV12-5; TRBD1 might be the D (6 bases). V was shortened by 6 bases and J by 3 bases, with 11 bases between the two germline ends. Germline CDR1 is LGHNT and CDR2 is FRNRAP. The CDR3 is made up of 14 amino acids. The CDR3 loop reads CASGNTGYTGELFF. CDR3 DNA sequence: TGTGCTAGTGGGAACACAGGGTACACCGGGGAGCTGTTTTTT. Using reference TRBV12-5 and TRBJ2-2 for the parts outside the CDR3, the full variable domain is DARVTQTPRHKVTEMGQEVTMRCQPILGHNTVFWYRQTMMQGLELLAYFRNRAPLDDSGMPKDRFSAEMPDATLATLKIQPSEPRDSAVYFCASGNTGYTGELFFGEGSRLTVL.

The sample holds a few counts of this clone. This chain connects TRBV27 to TRBJ1-5; a weak D match, TRBD1 (6 bases). Germline assignment: CDR1 MNHEY and CDR2 SMNVEV (reference sequence). This CDR3 has 14 amino acids. The ends were cut back, 4 bases at V and 1 base at J, with 8 bases in the middle. The CDR3 is CASSYRESNQPQHF. The CDR3 DNA follows: TGTGCCAGCAGTTACAGGGAAAGCAATCAGCCCCAGCATTTT.